These 7 T cell receptor beta chains originate from one sample sequenced in a study of T cell repertoires in aging, cancer and after chemotherapy. TRB rearrangements spanning V, D and J were amplified using mixed TRB-A/B primers. TCRdb independently ran MiXCR on the multiplex PCR reads; one entry per CDR3 protein. In the table there are approximately 20,000 distinct CDR3 sequences, roughly 35% of which are singletons. TCR beta rearrangements were amplified from peripheral blood genomic DNA. The specimen sequenced was blood. The receptors stem from a human donor with a solid tumor.

This clonotype appeared once. The V call is TRBV2, the J call TRBJ2-5; D remains ambiguous. V lost 3 bases to trimming and J lost 4 bases, with 12 bases between them. The CDR3 consists of 14 residues. Per germline, CDR1 SNHLY and CDR2 FYNNEI. The CDR3: CASSDNSGLETQYF. The CDR3 nucleotides read TGTGCCAGCAGTGATAACAGTGGTTTAGAGACCCAGTACTTC.

This chain uses TRBV27 with TRBJ2-7; 8 bases match TRBD2. Germline V gives CDR1 MNHEY, CDR2 SMNVEV (reference sequence). V gave up 5 bases and J gave up 5 bases; unmatched junction bases: 11. The CDR3 runs 15 residues. The CDR3 DNA reads TGTGCCAGCAGTCACCGAGCCAGCGGGAGAGACGAGCAGTACTTC. Translating gives CASSHRASGRDEQYF.

The sample holds a few counts of this clonotype. This chain connects TRBV18 to TRBJ1-1; D call uncertain. The germline gives CDR1 KGHSH, CDR2 LQKENI. The length of the CDR3 is 13 residues. V lost 3 bases and J lost 5, with 10 bases in between. The CDR3 sequence is CASSPDRQTEAFF. The CDR3 DNA is TGTGCCAGCTCACCCGACCGCCAAACTGAAGCTTTCTTT.

CDR3: CASSPDNRANYGYTF. The CDR3 DNA follows: TGTGCCAGCTCACCTGACAATCGGGCTAACTATGGCTACACCTTC. V usage is TRBV18 and J usage is TRBJ1-2; D not resolved. CDR1 is KGHSH, CDR2 LQKENI, per germline. The CDR3 extends over 15 amino acids. V was clipped by 3 bases and J by 0 bases, with 11 bases between them.

Worth noting for this clonotype: This may be a read error: a much more frequent sequence differs by one nucleotide. This rearrangement joins TRBV5-6 to TRBJ2-3, with TRBD2 as a possible D gene (5 bases). This CDR3 is built from 15 residues. Germline V gene data show CDR1 as SGHDT and CDR2 as YYEEEE. V lost 2 bases, J lost 4 bases, and 14 bases lay in between. CDR3 DNA: TGTGCCAGCAGCTTAGCGGAAGGCGGCCCAGATACGCAGTATTTT. Translated: CASSLAEGGPDTQYF.

V is TRBV5-1 and J is TRBJ2-5, with 10 bases that match TRBD1. This CDR3 comprises 15 residues. Germline V gene lookup returns CDR1 SGHRS and CDR2 YFSETQ. Unmatched junction bases numbered 4, after V lost 0 bases and J lost 5 bases. DNA for the CDR3: TGCGCCAGCAGCTTGGGACAGGGGGCCTGGGAGACCCAGTACTTC. It specifies CASSLGQGAWETQYF. The full variable domain, rest sourced from reference TRBV5-1 and TRBJ2-5, is KAGVTQTPRYLIKTRGQQVTLSCSPISGHRSVSWYQQTPGQGLQFLFEYFSETQRNKGNFPGRFSGRQFSNSRSEMNVSTLELGDSALYLCASSLGQGAWETQYFGPGTRLLVL.

This clonotype was found a few times. The chain joins TRBV27 to TRBJ2-7, with a possible D match to TRBD2 (7 bases). V lost 6 bases and J 3 bases, leaving 18 bases between the germline ends. The germline V gene has CDR1 MNHEY and CDR2 SMNVEV (reference sequence). CDR3 length equals 15 residues. CDR3 sequence: CASRYLVGGHYEQYF. CDR3 bases: TGTGCCAGCAGGTATCTCGTCGGGGGGCACTACGAGCAGTACTTC.